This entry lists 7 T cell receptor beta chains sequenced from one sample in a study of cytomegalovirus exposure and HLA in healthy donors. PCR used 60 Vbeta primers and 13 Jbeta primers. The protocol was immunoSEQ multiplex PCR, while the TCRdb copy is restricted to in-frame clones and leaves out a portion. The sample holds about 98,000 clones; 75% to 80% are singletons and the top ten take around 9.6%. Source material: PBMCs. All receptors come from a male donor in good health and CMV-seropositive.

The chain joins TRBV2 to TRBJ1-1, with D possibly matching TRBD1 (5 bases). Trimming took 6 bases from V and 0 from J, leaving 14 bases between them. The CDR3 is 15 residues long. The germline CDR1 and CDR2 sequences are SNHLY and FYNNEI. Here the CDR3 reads CASRSSTAMNTEAFF. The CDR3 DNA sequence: TGTGCCAGCAGGAGTTCGACAGCGATGAACACTGAAGCTTTCTTT.

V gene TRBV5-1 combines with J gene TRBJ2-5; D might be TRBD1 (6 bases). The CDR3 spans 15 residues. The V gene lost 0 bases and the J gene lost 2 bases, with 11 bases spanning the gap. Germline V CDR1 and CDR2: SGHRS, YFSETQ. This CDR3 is CASSLGGGVQETQYF. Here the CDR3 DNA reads TGCGCCAGCAGCTTGGGTGGGGGCGTTCAAGAGACCCAGTACTTC.

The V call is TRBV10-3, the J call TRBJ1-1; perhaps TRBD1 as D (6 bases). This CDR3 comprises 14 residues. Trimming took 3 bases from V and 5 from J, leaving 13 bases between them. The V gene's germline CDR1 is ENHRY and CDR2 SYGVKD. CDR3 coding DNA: TGTGCCATCAGTGACGAGAGGGGGGGAACTGAAGCTTTCTTT. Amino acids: CAISDERGGTEAFF.

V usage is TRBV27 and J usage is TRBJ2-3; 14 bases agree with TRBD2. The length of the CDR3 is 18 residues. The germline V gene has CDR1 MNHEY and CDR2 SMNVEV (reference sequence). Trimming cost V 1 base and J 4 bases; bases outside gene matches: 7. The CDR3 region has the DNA TGTGCCAGCAGTTTATTCCCCGGGACTAGCGGGAGTGCAGATACGCAGTATTTT. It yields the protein CASSLFPGTSGSADTQYF.

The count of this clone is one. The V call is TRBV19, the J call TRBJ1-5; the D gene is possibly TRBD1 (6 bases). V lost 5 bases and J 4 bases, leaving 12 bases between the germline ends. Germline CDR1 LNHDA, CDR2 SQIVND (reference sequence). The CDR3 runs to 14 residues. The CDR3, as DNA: TGTGCCAGTAGTCCTAGACAGGAGAATCAGCCCCAGCATTTT. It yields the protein CASSPRQENQPQHF. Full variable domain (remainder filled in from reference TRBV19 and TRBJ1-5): DGGITQSPKYLFRKEGQNVTLSCEQNLNHDAMYWYRQDPGQGLRLIYYSQIVNDFQKGDIAEGYSVSREKKESFPLTVTSAQKNPTAFYLCASSPRQENQPQHFGDGTRLSIL.

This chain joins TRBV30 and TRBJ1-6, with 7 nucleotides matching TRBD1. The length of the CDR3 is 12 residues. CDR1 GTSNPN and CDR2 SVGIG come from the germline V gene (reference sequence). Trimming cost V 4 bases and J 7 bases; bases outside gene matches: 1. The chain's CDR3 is CAWTGQNSPLHF. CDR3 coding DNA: TGTGCCTGGACGGGACAGAATTCACCCCTCCACTTT.

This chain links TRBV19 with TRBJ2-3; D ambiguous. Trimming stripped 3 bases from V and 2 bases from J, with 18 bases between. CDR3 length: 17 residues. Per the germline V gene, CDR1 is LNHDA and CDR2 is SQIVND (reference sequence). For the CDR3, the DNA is TGTGCCAGTAGTATCTCGTCACGAGGAGTAATCACAGATACGCAGTATTTT. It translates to CASSISSRGVITDTQYF.